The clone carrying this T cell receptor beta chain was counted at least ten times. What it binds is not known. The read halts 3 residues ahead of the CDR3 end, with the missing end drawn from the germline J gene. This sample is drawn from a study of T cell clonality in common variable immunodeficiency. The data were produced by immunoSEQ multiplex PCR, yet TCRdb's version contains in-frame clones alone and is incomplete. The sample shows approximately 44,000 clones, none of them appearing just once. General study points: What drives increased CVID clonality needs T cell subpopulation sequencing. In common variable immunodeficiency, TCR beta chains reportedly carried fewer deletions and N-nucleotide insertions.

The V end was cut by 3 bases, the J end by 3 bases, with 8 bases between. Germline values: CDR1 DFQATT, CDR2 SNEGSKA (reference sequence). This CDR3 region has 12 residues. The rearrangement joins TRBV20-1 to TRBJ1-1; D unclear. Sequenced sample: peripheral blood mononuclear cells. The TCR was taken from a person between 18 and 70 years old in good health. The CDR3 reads CSARRLDTEAFF. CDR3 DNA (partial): TGCAGTGCTAGGAGGTTGGACACTGAA.